This T cell receptor (beta chain) derives from a study of early T cells in non-severe SARS-CoV-2 infection. This CDR3 is built from 14 residues. CDR1 and CDR2 from the germline V gene are SQVTM and ANQGSEA. V shed 7 bases and J 1 base; nucleotides not matched to a gene: 5. The TCR library protocol was used to attach unique molecular identifiers. These identifiers were attached to individual cDNA molecules. TCRdb re-analysed the 5' RACE reads in MiXCR, keeping a single row per CDR3 protein. Counted here are tens of thousands of distinct CDR3 sequences, approximately 6% occurring once; the ten biggest clones make up about 7%. Study results and limitations: VDJdb matches were skewed toward anti-spike CD8 T cell responses.

This clonotype was recorded many times. The antigen is not known. The source is an adult who was a healthcare worker with PCR-confirmed SARS-CoV-2 infection or an uninfected control (not recorded which). Material: whole blood, obtained at baseline. The chain employs TRBV29-1 and TRBJ2-3, with TRBD2 matching 10 bases. CDR3 nucleotides: TGCAGCGCTCTAGCGGGAGTGGGCACAGATACGCAGTATTTT. Encoded protein: CSALAGVGTDTQYF.